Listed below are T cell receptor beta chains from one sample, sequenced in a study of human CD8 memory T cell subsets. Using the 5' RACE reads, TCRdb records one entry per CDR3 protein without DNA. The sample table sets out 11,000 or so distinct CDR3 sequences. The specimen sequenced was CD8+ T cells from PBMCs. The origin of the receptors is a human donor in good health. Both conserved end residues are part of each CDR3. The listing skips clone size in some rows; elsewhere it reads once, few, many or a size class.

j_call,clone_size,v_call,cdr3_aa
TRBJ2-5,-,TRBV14,CASSQPGQQETQYF
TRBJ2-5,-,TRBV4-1,CASSMGQRQETQYF
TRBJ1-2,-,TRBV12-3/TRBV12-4,CASSPSTWTAGYTF
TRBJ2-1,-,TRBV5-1,CASSLASQLAKSSYNEQFF
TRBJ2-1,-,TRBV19,CASSINSGGGSYNEQFF
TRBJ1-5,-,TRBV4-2,CASSQDGQSHQPQHF
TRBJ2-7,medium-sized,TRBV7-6,CASSFGQSTYEQYF
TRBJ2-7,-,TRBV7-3,CASSLRTSGPEEQYF
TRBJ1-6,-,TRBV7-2,CASSLDGGSPLHF
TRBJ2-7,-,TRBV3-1,CASSQDQGGQRYEQYF
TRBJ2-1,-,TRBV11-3,CASSNRQGDNEQFF
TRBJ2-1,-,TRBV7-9,CASSLSFGGRAYNEQFF
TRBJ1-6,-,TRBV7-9,CASSSGQGNYNSPLHF
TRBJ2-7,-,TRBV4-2,CASSHPVGGGETPEQYF
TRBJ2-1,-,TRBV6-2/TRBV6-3,CASSTSGVNEQFF
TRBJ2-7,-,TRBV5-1,CASSFWDPSDSQYEQYF
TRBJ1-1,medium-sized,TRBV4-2,CASSSSTEAFF
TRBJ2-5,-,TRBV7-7,CASSLYPGLAGGSETQYF
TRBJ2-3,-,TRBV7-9,CASSLLDASGTQYF
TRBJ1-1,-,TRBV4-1,CASSQGIGVEAFF
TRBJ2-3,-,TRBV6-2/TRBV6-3,CASSYATRDTQYF
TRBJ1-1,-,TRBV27,CASSLSNGKAFF
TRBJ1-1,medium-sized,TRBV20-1,CSASAGFNTEAFF
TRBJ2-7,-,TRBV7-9,CASSLSSSGEYEQYF
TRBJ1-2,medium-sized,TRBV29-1,CSVGRADGYTF
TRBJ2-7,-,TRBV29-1,CSVVGSVAGVSSYEQYF
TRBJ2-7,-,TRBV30,CAWSSDRGIRDEQYF
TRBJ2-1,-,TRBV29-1,CSGGASIEQFF
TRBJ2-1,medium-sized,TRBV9,CASSFASSGIGEQFF
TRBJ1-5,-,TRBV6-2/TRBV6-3,CASSVTGDHNQPQHF
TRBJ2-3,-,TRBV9,CASSVSGSTDTQYF
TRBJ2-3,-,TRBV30,CAWDPTGGATDTQYF
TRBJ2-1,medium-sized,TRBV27,CASSLLRDRVYNEQFF
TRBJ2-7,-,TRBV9,CASSVGSGSYEQYF
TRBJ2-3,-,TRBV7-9,CASSRLAGTDTQYF
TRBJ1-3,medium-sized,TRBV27,CASSSDRFTSGNTIYF
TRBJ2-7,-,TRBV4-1,CASSQVLSGGSYEQYF
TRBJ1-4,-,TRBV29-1,CSVGVRGATNEKLFF
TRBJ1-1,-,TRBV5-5,CASSLERPVNTEAFF
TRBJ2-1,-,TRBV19,CASTAGSHNEQFF
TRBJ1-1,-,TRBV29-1,CSVEDLQGRSTEAFF
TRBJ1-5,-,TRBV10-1,CASTGFSNQPQHF
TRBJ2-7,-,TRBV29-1,CSVRGQGAGQYF
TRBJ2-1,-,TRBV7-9,CASSPRDREGSEQFF
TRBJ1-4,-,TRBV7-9,CASSLNSAHNEKLFF
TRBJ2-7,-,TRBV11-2,CASSFLAGDSYEQYF
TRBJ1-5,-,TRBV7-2,CASSPWTDPSNQPQHF
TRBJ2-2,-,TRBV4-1,CASSQEAGGRTGELFF
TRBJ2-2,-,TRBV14,CASSSYLSGTSNTGELFF
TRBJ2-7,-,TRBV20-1,CSARGTGDYYEQYF
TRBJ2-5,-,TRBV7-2,CASSFQVLTGGETQYF
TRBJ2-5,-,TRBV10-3,CATGEGQETQYF
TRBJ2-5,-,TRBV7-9,CASRQDGETQYF
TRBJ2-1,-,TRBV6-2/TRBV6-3,CASGRDPYNEQFF
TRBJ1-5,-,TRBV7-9,CASSPNGSWDQPQHF
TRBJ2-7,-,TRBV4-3,CASSQAYRGWSYEQYF
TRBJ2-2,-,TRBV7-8,CASSWEQFTGELFF
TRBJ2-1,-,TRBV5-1,CASSLQTGGKDEQFF
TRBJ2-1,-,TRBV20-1,CSAPSEELAGYNEQFF
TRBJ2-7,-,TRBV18,CASSPPEGREKYF